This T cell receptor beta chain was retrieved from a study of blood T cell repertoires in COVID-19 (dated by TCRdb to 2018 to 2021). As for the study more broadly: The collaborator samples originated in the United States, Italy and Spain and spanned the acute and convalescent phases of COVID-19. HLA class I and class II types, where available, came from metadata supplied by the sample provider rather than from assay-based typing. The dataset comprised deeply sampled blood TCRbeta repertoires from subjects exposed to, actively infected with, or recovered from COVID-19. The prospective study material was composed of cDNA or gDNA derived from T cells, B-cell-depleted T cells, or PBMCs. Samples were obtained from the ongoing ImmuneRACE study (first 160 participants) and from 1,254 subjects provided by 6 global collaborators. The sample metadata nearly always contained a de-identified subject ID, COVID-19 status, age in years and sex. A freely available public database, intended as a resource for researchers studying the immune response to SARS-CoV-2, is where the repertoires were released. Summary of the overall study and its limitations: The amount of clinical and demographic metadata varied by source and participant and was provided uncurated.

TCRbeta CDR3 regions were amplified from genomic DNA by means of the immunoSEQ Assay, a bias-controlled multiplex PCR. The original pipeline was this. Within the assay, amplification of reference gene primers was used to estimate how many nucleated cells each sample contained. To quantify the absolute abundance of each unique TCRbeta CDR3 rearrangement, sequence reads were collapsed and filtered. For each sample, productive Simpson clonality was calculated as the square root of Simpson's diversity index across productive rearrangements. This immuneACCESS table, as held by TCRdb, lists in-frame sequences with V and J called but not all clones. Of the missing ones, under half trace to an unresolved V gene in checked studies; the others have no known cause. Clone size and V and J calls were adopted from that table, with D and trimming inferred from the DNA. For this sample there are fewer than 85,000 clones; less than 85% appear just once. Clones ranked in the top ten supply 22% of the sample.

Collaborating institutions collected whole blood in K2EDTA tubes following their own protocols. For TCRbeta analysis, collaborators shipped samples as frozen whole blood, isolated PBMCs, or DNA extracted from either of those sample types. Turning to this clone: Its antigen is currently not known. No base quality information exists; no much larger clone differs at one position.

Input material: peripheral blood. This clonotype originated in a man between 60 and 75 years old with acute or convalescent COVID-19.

The nucleotide sequence reads as follows: TGTGCCAGTAGTATATCGGGACAGGGAAATCAGCCCCAGCATTTT. Its coded protein is CASSISGQGNQPQHF. Recombination linked TRBV19 to TRBJ1-5; 9 junctional bases match TRBD1. The V end gives up 2 bases and the J end 4 bases, leaving 3 bases in the junction not matched to a gene. The germline V gene (reference sequence) provides CDR1 LNHDA and CDR2 SQIVND. The CDR3 starts with the cysteine, ends with the phenylalanine, and has 15 residues. Only the CDR3 region is kept as DNA, spanning 45 bases read in frame from base 1.